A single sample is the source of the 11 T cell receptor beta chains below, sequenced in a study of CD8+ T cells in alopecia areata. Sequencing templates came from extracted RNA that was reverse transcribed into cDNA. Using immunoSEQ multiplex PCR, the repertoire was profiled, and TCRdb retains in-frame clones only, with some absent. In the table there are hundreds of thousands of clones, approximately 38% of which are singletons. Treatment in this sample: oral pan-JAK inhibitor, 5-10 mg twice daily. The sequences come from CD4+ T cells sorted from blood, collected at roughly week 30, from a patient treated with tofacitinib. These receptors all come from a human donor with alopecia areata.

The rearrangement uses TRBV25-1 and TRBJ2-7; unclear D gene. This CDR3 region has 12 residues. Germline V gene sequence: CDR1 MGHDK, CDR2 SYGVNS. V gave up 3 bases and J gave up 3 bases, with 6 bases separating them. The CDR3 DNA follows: TGTGCCAGCAGTGACACCCACTACGAGCAGTACTTC. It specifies CASSDTHYEQYF.

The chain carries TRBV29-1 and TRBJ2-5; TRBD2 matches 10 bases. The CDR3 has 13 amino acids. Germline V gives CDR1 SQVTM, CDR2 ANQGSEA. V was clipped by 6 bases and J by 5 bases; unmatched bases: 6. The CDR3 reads CSVRLAGGETQYF. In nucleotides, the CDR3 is TGCAGCGTCCGACTAGCGGGTGGGGAGACCCAGTACTTC.

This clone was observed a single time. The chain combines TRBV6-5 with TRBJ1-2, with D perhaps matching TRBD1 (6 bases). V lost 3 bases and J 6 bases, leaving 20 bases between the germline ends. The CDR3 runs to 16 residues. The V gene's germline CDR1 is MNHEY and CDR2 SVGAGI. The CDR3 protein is CASSYSGGASGNGYTF. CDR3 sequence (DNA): TGTGCCAGCAGTTATTCCGGGGGGGCATCTGGAAATGGCTACACCTTC.

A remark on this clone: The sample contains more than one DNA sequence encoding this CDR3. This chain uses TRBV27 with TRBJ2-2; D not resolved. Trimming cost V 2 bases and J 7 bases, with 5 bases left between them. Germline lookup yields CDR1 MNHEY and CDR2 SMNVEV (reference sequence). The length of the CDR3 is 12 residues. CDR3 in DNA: TGTGCCAGCAGTTTAGTCGTCGGGGAGCTGTTTTTT. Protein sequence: CASSLVVGELFF.

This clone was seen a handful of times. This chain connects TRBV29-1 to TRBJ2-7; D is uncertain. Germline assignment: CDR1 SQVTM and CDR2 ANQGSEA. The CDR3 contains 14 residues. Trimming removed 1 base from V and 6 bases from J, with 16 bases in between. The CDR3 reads CSVEVGNAAREQYF. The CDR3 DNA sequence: TGCAGCGTTGAAGTGGGGAATGCGGCCCGCGAGCAGTACTTC.

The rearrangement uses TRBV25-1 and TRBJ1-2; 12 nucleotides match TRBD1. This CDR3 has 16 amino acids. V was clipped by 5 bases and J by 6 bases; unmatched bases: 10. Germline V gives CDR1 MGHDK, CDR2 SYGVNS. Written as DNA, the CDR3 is TGTGCCAGCAGTCCCCGTCCGGGACAGGGGGCGAATGGCTACACCTTC. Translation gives CASSPRPGQGANGYTF.

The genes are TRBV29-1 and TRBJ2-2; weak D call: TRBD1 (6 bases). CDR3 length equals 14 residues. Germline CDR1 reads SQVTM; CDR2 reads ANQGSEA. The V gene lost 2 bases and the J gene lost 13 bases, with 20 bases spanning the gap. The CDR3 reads CSVETTQGGGGLFF. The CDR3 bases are TGCAGCGTTGAAACAACCCAAGGGGGTGGAGGGCTGTTTTTT.

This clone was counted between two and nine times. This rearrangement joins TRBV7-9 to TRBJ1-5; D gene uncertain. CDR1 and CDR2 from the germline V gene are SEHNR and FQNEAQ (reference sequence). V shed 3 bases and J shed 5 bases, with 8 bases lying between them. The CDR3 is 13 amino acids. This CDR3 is CASSFNEHQPQHF. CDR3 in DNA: TGTGCCAGCAGCTTTAATGAGCATCAGCCCCAGCATTTT.

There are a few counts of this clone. The CDR3 loop is CASSLALAGGPNEQFF. In nucleotides, the CDR3 is TGTGCCAGCAGCTTAGCCCTAGCGGGAGGCCCCAATGAGCAGTTCTTC. The V and J genes are TRBV7-8 and TRBJ2-1; TRBD2 matches at 11 bases. The CDR3 sequence is 16 residues long. Germline V CDR1 and CDR2: SGHVS, FQNEAQ. V was clipped by 0 bases and J by 6 bases; unmatched bases: 4.

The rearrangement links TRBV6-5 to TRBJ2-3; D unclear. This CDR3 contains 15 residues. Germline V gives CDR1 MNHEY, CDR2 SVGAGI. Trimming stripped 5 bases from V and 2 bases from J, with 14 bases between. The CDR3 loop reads CASSPPSGHTDTQYF. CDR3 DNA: TGTGCCAGCAGTCCCCCATCTGGGCACACAGATACGCAGTATTTT.

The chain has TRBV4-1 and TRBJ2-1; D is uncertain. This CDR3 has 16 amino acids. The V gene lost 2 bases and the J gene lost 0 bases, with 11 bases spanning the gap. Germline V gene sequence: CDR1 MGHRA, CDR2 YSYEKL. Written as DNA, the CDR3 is TGCGCCAGCAGCCAACCGACCCGAAGCTCCTACAATGAGCAGTTCTTC. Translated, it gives CASSQPTRSSYNEQFF.